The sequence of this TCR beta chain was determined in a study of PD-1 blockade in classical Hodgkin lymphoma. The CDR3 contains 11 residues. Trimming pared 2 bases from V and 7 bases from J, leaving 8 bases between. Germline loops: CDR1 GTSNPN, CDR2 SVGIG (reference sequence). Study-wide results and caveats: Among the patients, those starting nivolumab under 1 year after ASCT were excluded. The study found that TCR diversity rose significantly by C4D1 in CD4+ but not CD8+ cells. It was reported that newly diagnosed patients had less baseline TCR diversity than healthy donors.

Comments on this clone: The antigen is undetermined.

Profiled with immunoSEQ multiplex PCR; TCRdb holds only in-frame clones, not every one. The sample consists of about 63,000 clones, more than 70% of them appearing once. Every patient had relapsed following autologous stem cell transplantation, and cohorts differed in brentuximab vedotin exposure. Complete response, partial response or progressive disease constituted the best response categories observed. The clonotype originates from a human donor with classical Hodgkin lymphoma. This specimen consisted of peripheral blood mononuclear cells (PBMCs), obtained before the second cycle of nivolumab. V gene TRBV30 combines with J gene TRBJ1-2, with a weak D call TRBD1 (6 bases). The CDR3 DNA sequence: TGTGCCTGGAGTACAGGGCCTGGCTACACCTTC. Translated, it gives CAWSTGPGYTF. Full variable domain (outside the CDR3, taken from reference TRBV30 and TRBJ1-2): SQTIHQWPATLVQPVGSPLSLECTVEGTSNPNLYWYRQAAGRGLQLLFYSVGIGQISSEVPQNLSASRPQDRQFILSSKKLLLSDSGFYLCAWSTGPGYTFGSGTRLTVV.